This T cell receptor beta chain was identified during a study of T cells in Graves' hyperthyroidism and ophthalmopathy. This CDR3 comprises 12 residues. Per germline, CDR1 SGHTA and CDR2 FQGNSA. Trimming pared 3 bases from V and 8 bases from J, leaving 7 bases between. General observations from the study: Ophthalmopathy and stable hyperthyroidism were separated by a 13 V-J model.

As to this clonotype: As yet, its antigen is unknown.

There were TCR beta CDR3 regions amplified from RNA transcripts. Researchers ran a first-round RT-PCR on the TCR CDR3 using the HTBI primer set. From the multiplex PCR reads, TCRdb called clonotypes with MiXCR, one entry per CDR3 protein. The sample holds about 400,000 distinct CDR3 sequences, more than 15% seen once. Patients were excluded for uncontrolled infection, other autoimmune disease, pregnancy or lactation. Sample collection date corresponds to first hyperthyroidism diagnosis, prior to any ophthalmopathy symptoms. The chain uses TRBV7-2 and TRBJ1-4; D not resolved. The TCR comes from a woman younger than 35 with Graves' hyperthyroidism that later progressed to Graves' ophthalmopathy. The sequenced sample was blood. The CDR3 sequence: CASSFRSEKLFF. For the CDR3, the DNA is TGTGCCAGCAGCTTCAGGTCCGAAAAACTGTTTTTT. Looking up the rest from reference TRBV7-2 and TRBJ1-4 gives the full variable domain: GAGVSQSPSNKVTEKGKDVELRCDPISGHTALYWYRQSLGQGLEFLIYFQGNSAPDKSGLPSDRFSAERTGGSVSTLTIQRTQQEDSAVYLCASSFRSEKLFFGSGTQLSVL.